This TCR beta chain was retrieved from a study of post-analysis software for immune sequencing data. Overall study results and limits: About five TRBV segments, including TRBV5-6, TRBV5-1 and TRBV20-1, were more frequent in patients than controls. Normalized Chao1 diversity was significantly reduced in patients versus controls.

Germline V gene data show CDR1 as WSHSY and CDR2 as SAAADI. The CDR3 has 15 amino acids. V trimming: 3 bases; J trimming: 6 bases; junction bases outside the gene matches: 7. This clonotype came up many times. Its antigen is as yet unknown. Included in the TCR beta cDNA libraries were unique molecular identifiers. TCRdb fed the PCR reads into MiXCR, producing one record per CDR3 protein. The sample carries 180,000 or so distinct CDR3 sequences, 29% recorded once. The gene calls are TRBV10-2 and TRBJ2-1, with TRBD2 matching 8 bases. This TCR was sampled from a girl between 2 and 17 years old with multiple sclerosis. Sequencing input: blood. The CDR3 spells CASSDGRGAVNEQFF. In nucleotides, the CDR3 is TGCGCCAGCAGTGACGGGCGGGGGGCGGTCAATGAGCAGTTCTTC.